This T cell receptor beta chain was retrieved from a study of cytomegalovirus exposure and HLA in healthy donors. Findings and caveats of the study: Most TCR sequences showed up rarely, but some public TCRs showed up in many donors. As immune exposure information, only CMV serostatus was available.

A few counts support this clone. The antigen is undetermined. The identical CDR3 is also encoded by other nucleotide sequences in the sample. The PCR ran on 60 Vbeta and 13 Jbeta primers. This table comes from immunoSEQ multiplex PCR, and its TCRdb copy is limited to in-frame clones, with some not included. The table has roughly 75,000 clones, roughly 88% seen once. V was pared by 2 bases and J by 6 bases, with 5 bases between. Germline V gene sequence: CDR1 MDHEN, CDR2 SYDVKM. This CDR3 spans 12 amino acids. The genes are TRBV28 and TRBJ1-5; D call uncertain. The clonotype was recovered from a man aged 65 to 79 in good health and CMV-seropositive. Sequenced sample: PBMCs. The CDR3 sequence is CASSLGSQPQHF. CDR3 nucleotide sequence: TGTGCCAGCAGTTTAGGGAGTCAGCCCCAGCATTTT.